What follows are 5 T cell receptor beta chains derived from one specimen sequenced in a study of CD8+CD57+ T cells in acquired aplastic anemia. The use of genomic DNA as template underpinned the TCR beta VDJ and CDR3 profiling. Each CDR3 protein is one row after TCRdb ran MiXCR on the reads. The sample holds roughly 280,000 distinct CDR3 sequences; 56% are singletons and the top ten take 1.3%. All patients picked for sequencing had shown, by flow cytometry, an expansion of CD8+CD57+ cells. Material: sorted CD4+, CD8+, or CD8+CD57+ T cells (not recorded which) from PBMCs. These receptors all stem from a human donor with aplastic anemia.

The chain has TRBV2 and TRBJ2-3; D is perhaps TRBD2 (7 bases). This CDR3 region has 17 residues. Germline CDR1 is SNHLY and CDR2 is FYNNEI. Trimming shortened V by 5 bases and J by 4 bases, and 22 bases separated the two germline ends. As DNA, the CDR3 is TGTGCCAGCAGTCCTGGGGGCCAGCGGGGAGGCGCAGATACGCAGTATTTT. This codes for CASSPGGQRGGADTQYF.

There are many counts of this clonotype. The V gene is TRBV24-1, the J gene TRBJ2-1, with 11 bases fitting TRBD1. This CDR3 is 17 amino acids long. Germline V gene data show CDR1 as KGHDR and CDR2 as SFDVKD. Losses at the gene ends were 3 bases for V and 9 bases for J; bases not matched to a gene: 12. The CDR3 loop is CATSDPPGQGARVEQFF. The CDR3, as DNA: TGTGCCACCAGTGATCCCCCTGGACAGGGGGCGCGGGTTGAGCAGTTCTTC.

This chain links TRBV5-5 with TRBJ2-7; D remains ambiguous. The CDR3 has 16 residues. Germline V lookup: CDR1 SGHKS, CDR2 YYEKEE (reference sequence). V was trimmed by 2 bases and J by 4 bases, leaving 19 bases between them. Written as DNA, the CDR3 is TGTGCCAGCAGCTTTGACTTGCCTCTTGGCTCGTACGAGCAGTACTTC. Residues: CASSFDLPLGSYEQYF.

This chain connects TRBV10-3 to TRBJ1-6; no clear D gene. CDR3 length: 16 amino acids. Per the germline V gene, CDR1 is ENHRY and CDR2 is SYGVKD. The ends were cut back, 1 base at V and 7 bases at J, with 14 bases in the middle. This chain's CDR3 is CAISEFLHRLNSPLHF. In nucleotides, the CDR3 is TGTGCCATCAGTGAGTTCCTACATCGACTGAATTCACCCCTCCACTTT.

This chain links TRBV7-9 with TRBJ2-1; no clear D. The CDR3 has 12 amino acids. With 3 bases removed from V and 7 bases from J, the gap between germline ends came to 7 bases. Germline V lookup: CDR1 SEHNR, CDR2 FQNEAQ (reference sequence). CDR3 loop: CASSFKGNEQFF. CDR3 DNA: TGTGCCAGCAGCTTCAAGGGAAATGAGCAGTTCTTC.